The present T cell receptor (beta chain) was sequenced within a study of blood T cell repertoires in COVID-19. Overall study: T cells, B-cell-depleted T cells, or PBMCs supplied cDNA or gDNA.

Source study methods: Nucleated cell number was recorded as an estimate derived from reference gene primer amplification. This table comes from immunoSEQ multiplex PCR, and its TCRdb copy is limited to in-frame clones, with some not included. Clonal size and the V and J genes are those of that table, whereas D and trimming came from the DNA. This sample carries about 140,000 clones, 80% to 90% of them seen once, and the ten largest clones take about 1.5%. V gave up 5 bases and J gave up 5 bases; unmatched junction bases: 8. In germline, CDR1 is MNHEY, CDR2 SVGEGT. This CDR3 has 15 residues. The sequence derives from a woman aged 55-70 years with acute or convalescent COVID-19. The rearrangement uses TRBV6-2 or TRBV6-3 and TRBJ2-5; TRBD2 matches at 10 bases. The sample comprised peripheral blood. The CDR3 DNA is TGTGCCAGCAGTCCCCTTAGCGGGGGGCGGGAGACCCAGTACTTC. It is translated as CASSPLSGGRETQYF.